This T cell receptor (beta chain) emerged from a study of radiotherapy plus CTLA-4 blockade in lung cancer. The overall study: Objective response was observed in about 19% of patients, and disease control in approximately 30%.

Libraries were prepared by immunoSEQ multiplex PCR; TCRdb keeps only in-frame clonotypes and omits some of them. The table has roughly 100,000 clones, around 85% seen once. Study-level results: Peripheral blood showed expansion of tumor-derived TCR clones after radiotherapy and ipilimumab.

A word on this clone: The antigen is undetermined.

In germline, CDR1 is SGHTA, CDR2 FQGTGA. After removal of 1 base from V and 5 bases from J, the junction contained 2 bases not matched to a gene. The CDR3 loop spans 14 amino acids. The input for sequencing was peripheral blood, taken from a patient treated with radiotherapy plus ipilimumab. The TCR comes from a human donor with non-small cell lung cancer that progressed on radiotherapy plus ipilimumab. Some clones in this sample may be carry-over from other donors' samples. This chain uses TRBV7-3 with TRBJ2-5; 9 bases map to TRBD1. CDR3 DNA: TGTGCCAGCAGCTTAAGGGACAGGGCGGAGACCCAGTACTTC. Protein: CASSLRDRAETQYF.